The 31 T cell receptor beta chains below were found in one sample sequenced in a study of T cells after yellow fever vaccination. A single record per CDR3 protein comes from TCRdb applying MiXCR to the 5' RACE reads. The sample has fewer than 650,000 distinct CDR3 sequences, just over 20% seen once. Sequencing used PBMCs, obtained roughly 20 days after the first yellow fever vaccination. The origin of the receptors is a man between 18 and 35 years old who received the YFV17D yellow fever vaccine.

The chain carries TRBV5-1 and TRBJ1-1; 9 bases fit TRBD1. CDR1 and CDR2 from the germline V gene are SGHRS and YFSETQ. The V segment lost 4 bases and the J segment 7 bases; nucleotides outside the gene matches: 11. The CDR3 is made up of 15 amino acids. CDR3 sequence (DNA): TGCGCCAGCAGCCCGGGACAGGGCGTTGCCAATGAAGCTTTCTTT. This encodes CASSPGQGVANEAFF. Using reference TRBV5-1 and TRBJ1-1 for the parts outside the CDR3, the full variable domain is KAGVTQTPRYLIKTRGQQVTLSCSPISGHRSVSWYQQTPGQGLQFLFEYFSETQRNKGNFPGRFSGRQFSNSRSEMNVSTLELGDSALYLCASSPGQGVANEAFFGQGTRLTVV.

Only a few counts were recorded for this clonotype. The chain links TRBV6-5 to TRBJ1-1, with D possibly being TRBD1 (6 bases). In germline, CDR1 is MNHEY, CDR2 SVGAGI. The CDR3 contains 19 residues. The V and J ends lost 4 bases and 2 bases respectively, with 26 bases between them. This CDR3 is CASSLPSWSMTGPNTEAFF. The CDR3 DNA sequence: TGTGCCAGCAGTTTACCTTCCTGGAGTATGACAGGTCCCAACACTGAAGCTTTCTTT.

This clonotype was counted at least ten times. The CDR3 loop is CASSPSIAAPYQETQYF. The CDR3 DNA sequence: TGCGCCAGCAGCCCCTCCATTGCGGCCCCGTACCAAGAGACCCAGTACTTC. The chain combines TRBV5-1 with TRBJ2-5, with D hard to call. The CDR3 sequence is 17 residues long. Germline V gene lookup returns CDR1 SGHRS and CDR2 YFSETQ. V gave up 4 bases and J gave up 0 bases, with 19 bases separating them.

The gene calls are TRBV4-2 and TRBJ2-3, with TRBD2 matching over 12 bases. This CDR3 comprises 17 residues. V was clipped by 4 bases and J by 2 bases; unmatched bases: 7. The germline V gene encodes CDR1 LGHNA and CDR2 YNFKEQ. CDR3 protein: CASSPRPSGGATDTQYF. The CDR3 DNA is TGTGCCAGCAGCCCACGCCCTAGCGGGGGGGCCACAGATACGCAGTATTTT.

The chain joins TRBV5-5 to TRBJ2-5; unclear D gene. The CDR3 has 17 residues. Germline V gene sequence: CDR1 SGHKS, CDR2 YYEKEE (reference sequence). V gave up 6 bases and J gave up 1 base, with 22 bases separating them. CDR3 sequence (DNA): TGTGCCAGCACATTGGTAAATAGTCGGGCAGTCCAAGAGACCCAGTACTTC. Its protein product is CASTLVNSRAVQETQYF.

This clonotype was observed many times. As DNA, the CDR3 is TGTGCCAGCACTCCGGACACAAACGAGCAGTACTTC. As protein: CASTPDTNEQYF. The chain has TRBV12-3 or TRBV12-4 and TRBJ2-7; D possibly corresponds to TRBD1 (5 bases). V was shortened by 7 bases and J by 5 bases, with 12 bases between the two germline ends. The CDR3 length is 12 residues.

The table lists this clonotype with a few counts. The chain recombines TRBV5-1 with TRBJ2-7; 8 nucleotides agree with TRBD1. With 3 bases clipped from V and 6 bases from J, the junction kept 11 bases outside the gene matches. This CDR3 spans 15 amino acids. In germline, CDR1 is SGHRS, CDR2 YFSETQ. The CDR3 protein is CASSWGTRQGTEQYF. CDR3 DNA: TGCGCCAGCAGCTGGGGGACCCGACAGGGGACCGAGCAGTACTTC.

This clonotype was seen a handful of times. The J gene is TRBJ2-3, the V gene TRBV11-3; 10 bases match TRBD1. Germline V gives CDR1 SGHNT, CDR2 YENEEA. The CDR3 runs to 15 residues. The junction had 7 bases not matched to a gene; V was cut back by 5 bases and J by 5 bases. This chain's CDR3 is CASSHTGQGKDTQYF. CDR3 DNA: TGTGCCAGCAGCCATACGGGACAGGGGAAAGATACGCAGTATTTT.

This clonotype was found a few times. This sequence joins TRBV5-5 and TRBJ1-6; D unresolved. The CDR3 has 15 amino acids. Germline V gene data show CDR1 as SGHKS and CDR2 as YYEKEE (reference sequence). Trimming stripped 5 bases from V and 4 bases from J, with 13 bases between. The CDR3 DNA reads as TGTGCCAGCAGACCTCGACACGAGTATAATTCACCCCTCCACTTT. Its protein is CASRPRHEYNSPLHF.

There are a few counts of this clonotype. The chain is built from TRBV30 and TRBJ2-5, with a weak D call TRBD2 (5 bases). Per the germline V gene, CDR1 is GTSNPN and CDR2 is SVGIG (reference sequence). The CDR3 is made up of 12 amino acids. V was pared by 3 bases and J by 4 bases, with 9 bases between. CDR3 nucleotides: TGTGCCTGGAGGGACTCGGGAGAGACCCAGTACTTC. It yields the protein CAWRDSGETQYF.

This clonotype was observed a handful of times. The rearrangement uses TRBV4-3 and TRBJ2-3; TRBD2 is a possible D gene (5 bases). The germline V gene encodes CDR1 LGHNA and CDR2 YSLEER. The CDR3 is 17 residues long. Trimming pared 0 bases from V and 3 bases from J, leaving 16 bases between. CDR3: CASSQDNAIGGTDTQYF. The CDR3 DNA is TGCGCCAGCAGCCAAGATAATGCGATCGGAGGAACAGATACGCAGTATTTT.

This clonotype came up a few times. CDR3 sequence (DNA): TGTGCCAGCAGTACCATAGCGGTGGGGGGGGGCCGTAATGAGCAGTTCTTC. Protein product: CASSTIAVGGGRNEQFF. The chain links TRBV12-3 or TRBV12-4 to TRBJ2-1; D is possibly TRBD2 (7 bases). The CDR3 runs 17 residues. Trimming removed 5 bases from V and 7 bases from J, with 24 bases in between.

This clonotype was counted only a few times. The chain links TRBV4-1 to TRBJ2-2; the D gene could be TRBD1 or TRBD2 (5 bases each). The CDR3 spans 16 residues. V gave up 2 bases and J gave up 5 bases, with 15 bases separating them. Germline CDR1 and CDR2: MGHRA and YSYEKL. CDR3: CASSQSFGGWTGELFF. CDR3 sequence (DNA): TGCGCCAGCAGCCAATCATTTGGGGGTTGGACCGGGGAGCTGTTTTTT.

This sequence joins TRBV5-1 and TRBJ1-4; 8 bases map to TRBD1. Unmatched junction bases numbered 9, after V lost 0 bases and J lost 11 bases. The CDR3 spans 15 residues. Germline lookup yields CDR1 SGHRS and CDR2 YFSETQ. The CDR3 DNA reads TGCGCCAGCAGCTTGGAGGGGACAGGCGTGTCGAAACTGTTTTTT. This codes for CASSLEGTGVSKLFF.

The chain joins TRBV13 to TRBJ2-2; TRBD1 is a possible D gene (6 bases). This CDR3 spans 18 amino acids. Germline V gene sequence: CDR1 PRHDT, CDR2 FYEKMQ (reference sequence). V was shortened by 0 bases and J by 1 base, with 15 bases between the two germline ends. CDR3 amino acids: CASSLGNPGALNTGELFF. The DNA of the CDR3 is TGTGCCAGCAGCTTAGGAAACCCAGGGGCACTGAACACCGGGGAGCTGTTTTTT.

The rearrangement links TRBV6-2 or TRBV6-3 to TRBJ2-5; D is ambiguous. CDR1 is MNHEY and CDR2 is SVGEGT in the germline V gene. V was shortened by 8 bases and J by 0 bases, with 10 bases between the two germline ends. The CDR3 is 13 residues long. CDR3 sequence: CASSSANQETQYF. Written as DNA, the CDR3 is TGTGCCAGCTCTTCCGCGAACCAAGAGACCCAGTACTTC.

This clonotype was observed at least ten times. CDR3 DNA: TGCGCCAGCAGCTTGGCGGAAATAGGATTGAACACCGGGGAGCTGTTTTTT. It translates to CASSLAEIGLNTGELFF. The V call is TRBV5-1, the J call TRBJ2-2; D not certain. CDR1 and CDR2 from the germline V gene are SGHRS and YFSETQ. CDR3 length: 17 amino acids. Trimming left V 0 bases short and J 1 base short, with 13 bases between.

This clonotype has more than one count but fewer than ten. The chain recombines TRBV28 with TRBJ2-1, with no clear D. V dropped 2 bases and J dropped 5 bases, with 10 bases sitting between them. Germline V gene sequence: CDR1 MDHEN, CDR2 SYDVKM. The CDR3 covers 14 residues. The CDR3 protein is CASSLPTTNNEQFF. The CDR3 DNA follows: TGTGCCAGCAGTTTACCTACCACGAACAATGAGCAGTTCTTC.

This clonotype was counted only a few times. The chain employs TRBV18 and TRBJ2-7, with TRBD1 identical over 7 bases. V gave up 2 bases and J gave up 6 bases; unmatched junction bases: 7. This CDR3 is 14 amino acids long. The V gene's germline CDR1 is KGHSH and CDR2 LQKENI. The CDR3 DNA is TGTGCCAGCTCACCATCCACAGGGGATGTCGAGCAGTACGTC. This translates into CASSPSTGDVEQYV.

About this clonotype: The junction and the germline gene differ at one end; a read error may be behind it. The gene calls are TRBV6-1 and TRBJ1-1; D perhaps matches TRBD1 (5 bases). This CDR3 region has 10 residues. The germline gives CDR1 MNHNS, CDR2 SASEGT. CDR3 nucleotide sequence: TGTGCCAGCGGATACAGGCACAGCGTTTTT. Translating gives CASGYRHSVF.

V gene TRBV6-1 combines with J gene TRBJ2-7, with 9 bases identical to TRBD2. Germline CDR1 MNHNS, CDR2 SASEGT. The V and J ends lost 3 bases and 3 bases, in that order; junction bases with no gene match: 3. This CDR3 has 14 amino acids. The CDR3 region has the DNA TGTGCCAGCAGTGATCTAGCGGGGAACTACGAGCAGTACTTC. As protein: CASSDLAGNYEQYF.

The CDR3 spells CASSLTHPGNSPLHF. CDR3 nucleotides: TGCGCCAGCAGCTTGACCCACCCAGGGAATTCACCCCTCCACTTT. J is TRBJ1-6 and V is TRBV5-1, with a possible D match to TRBD1 (5 bases). The CDR3 loop spans 15 amino acids. The V end was cut by 1 base, the J end by 7 bases, with 12 bases between. Germline V gene lookup returns CDR1 SGHRS and CDR2 YFSETQ.

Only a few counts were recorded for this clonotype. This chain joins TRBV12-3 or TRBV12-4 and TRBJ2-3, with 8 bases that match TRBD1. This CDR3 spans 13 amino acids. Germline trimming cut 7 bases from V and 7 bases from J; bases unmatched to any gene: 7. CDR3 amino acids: CASTLDRANTQYF. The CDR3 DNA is TGTGCCAGCACTCTGGACAGGGCTAATACGCAGTATTTT.

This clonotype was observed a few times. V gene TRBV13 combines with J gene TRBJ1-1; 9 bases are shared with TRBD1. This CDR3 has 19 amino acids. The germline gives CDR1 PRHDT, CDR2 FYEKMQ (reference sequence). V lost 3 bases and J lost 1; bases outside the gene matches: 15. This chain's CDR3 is CASSLPDRGKIGGNTEAFF. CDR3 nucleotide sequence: TGTGCCAGCAGCTTGCCGGACAGGGGTAAAATCGGTGGGAACACTGAAGCTTTCTTT.

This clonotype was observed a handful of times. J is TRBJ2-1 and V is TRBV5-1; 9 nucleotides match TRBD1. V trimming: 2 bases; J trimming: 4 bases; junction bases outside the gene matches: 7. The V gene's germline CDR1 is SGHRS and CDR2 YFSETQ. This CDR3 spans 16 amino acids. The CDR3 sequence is CASSLDTGGAYNEQFF. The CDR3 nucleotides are TGCGCCAGCAGCTTAGATACAGGGGGCGCATACAATGAGCAGTTCTTC.

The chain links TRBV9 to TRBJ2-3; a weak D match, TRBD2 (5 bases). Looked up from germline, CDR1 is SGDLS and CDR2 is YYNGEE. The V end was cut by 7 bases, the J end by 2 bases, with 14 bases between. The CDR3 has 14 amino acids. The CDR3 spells CASGERGNTDTQYF. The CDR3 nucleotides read TGTGCCAGCGGAGAACGGGGAAACACAGATACGCAGTATTTT.

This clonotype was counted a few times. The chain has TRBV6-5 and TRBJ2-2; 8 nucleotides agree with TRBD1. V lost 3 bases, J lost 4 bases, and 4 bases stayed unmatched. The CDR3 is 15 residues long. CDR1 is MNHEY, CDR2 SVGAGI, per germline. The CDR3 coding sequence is TGTGCCAGCAGTTATCGGACAGGGACCACCGGGGAGCTGTTTTTT. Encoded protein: CASSYRTGTTGELFF.

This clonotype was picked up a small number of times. The CDR3 reads CASSFYNGGPSTDTQYF. In DNA form, the CDR3 reads TGCGCCAGCAGCTTTTATAACGGGGGCCCTAGCACAGATACGCAGTATTTT. The chain joins TRBV5-1 to TRBJ2-3; D is possibly TRBD1 or TRBD2 (6 bases each). Trimming stripped 2 bases from V and 0 bases from J, with 16 bases between. The CDR3 has 17 residues. The germline V gene encodes CDR1 SGHRS and CDR2 YFSETQ.

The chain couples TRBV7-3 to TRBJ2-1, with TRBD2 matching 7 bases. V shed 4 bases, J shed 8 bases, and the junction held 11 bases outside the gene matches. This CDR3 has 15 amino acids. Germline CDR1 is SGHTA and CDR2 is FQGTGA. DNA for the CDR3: TGTGCCAGCAGCTCGGGGGGTACCGCTTACCATGAGCAGTTCTTC. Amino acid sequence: CASSSGGTAYHEQFF.

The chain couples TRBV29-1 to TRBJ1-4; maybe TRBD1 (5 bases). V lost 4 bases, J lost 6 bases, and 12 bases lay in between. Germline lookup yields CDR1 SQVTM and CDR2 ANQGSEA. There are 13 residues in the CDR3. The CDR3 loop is CSVAKGKHEKLFF. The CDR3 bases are TGCAGCGTTGCTAAGGGGAAGCATGAAAAACTGTTTTTT.

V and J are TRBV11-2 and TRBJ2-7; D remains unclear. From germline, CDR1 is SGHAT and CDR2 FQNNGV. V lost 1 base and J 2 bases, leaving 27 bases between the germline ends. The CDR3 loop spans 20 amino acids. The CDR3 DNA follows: TGTGCCAGCAGCTTAGTTCGAAAATACCCCGGGCCCCGATTTCCCTACGAGCAGTACGTC. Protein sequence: CASSLVRKYPGPRFPYEQYV.